A single sample gave rise to the 17 T cell receptor beta chains below, sequenced in a study of cytomegalovirus exposure and HLA in healthy donors. The PCR contained 60 Vbeta and 13 Jbeta primers. Assay used: immunoSEQ multiplex PCR; TCRdb lists only in-frame clones, some missing. This sample's table has about 200,000 clones. Sequencing was performed on PBMCs. Receptors were obtained from a girl aged 2 to 10 in good health and CMV-seropositive.

The chain uses TRBV27 and TRBJ2-3, with 9 bases identical to TRBD1. Germline V lookup: CDR1 MNHEY, CDR2 SMNVEV (reference sequence). This CDR3 region has 14 residues. V gave up 6 bases and J gave up 5 bases; unmatched junction bases: 6. DNA for the CDR3: TGTGCCAGCAGCCTGGACAGGGGAGGAGATACGCAGTATTTT. This sequence encodes CASSLDRGGDTQYF.

The chain is built from TRBV6-4 and TRBJ2-3, with 9 bases matching TRBD2. After removal of 4 bases from V and 4 bases from J, the junction contained 6 bases not matched to a gene. This CDR3 spans 15 amino acids. Germline CDR1 is MRHNA and CDR2 is SNTAGT. The CDR3 DNA reads as TGTGCCAGCAGTGGACTGGCGGGAGGGCCAGATACGCAGTATTTT. Residues: CASSGLAGGPDTQYF.

The chain employs TRBV6-4 and TRBJ2-1; 8 bases are a match to TRBD2. With V trimmed by 5 bases and J by 8 bases, 8 bases remained unmatched. CDR3 size: 14 residues. Germline V gene sequence: CDR1 MRHNA, CDR2 SNTAGT. Here the CDR3 reads CASSTGTSRDEQFF. The CDR3 DNA sequence: TGTGCCAGCAGTACCGGGACTAGTAGGGATGAGCAGTTCTTC.

This chain connects TRBV6-1 to TRBJ1-4; D call uncertain. Per germline, CDR1 MNHNS and CDR2 SASEGT. The CDR3 is 16 residues long. Trimming pared 4 bases from V and 4 bases from J, leaving 16 bases between. CDR3 coding DNA: TGTGCCAGCAGTGGTGGAGGGTGGTTGGATAATGAAAAACTGTTTTTT. It encodes CASSGGGWLDNEKLFF.

The genes are TRBV5-4 and TRBJ1-1; 9 bases fit TRBD1. The trim removed 3 bases at V and 1 base at J, leaving 4 bases unmatched. CDR1 is SGHNT, CDR2 YYREEE, per germline (reference sequence). CDR3 length: 15 residues. In nucleotides, the CDR3 is TGTGCCAGCAGCTGGGGACAGGGACAGAACACTGAAGCTTTCTTT. It specifies CASSWGQGQNTEAFF. Full variable domain (outside the CDR3, taken from reference TRBV5-4 and TRBJ1-1): ETGVTQSPTHLIKTRGQQVTLRCSSQSGHNTVSWYQQALGQGPQFIFQYYREEENGRGNFPPRFSGLQFPNYSSELNVNALELDDSALYLCASSWGQGQNTEAFFGQGTRLTVV.

V is TRBV27 and J is TRBJ2-3; tentative D call: TRBD1 (6 bases). There are 15 residues in the CDR3. Germline lookup yields CDR1 MNHEY and CDR2 SMNVEV (reference sequence). V was clipped by 5 bases and J by 0 bases, with 12 bases between them. CDR3 loop: CASSDGQTSTDTQYF. The CDR3 DNA reads TGTGCCAGCAGTGATGGACAGACAAGCACAGATACGCAGTATTTT.

The V and J genes are TRBV9 and TRBJ2-1, with TRBD2 identical over 16 bases. Germline assignment: CDR1 SGDLS and CDR2 YYNGEE. V gave up 4 bases and J gave up 8 bases; unmatched junction bases: 9. This CDR3 spans 17 amino acids. The CDR3 region is CASSSGLAGGPDHEQFF. The DNA of the CDR3 is TGTGCCAGCAGCTCGGGACTAGCGGGAGGGCCCGACCATGAGCAGTTCTTC.

The J gene is TRBJ2-1, the V gene TRBV5-1, with 12 positions matching TRBD2. CDR3 length equals 19 residues. The germline V gene has CDR1 SGHRS and CDR2 YFSETQ. The junction had 18 bases not matched to a gene; V was cut back by 3 bases and J by 8 bases. This CDR3 reads CASSSQRLMTSGSTHEQFF. CDR3 coding DNA: TGCGCCAGCAGCTCTCAAAGATTGATGACTAGCGGGAGTACTCATGAGCAGTTCTTC. The full variable domain, with the rest looked up from reference TRBV5-1 and TRBJ2-1, is KAGVTQTPRYLIKTRGQQVTLSCSPISGHRSVSWYQQTPGQGLQFLFEYFSETQRNKGNFPGRFSGRQFSNSRSEMNVSTLELGDSALYLCASSSQRLMTSGSTHEQFFGPGTRLTVL.

The CDR3: CASSTFHSGTGELFF. Here the CDR3 DNA reads TGTGCCAGCAGCACCTTTCATTCGGGCACCGGGGAGCTGTTTTTT. The J gene is TRBJ2-2, the V gene TRBV7-2; unclear D gene. CDR1 is SGHTA, CDR2 FQGNSA, per germline. V gave up 5 bases and J gave up 4 bases, with 14 bases separating them. The CDR3 runs 15 residues. The full variable domain, with the rest looked up from reference TRBV7-2 and TRBJ2-2, is GAGVSQSPSNKVTEKGKDVELRCDPISGHTALYWYRQSLGQGLEFLIYFQGNSAPDKSGLPSDRFSAERTGGSVSTLTIQRTQQEDSAVYLCASSTFHSGTGELFFGEGSRLTVL.

The chain couples TRBV5-1 to TRBJ2-7; D is possibly TRBD1 (5 bases). The germline CDR1 and CDR2 sequences are SGHRS and YFSETQ. CDR3 length: 14 amino acids. The V gene lost 4 bases and the J gene lost 5 bases, with 16 bases spanning the gap. This CDR3 is CASSTGPGNHEQYF. The CDR3 coding sequence is TGCGCCAGCAGCACCGGGCCAGGGAACCACGAGCAGTACTTC.

V is TRBV28 and J is TRBJ2-1; 13 nucleotides match TRBD2. The ends lost 3 bases at V and 6 bases at J; junction bases unmatched: 5. In germline, CDR1 is MDHEN, CDR2 SYDVKM. The CDR3 covers 16 residues. CDR3 DNA: TGTGCCAGCAGTTTTCGTGGGACTAGCGGGACCAATGAGCAGTTCTTC. Protein: CASSFRGTSGTNEQFF.

V and J are TRBV6-1 and TRBJ1-5, with 7 bases that match TRBD1. The V and J ends lost 4 bases and 4 bases, in that order; junction bases with no gene match: 7. The germline V gene encodes CDR1 MNHNS and CDR2 SASEGT. The CDR3 runs 15 residues. The CDR3 bases are TGTGCCAGCAGTGGAACGGGACAGATGAATCAGCCCCAGCATTTT. Translated, it gives CASSGTGQMNQPQHF.

The chain combines TRBV5-1 with TRBJ2-3; 8 positions agree with TRBD1. Trimming at V came to 4 bases and at J to 2 bases, leaving 3 bases not matched to a gene. CDR1 is SGHRS, CDR2 YFSETQ, per germline. This CDR3 is 14 amino acids long. CDR3 region: CASSRQGPTDTQYF. For the CDR3, the DNA is TGCGCCAGCAGCCGACAGGGGCCCACAGATACGCAGTATTTT.

This sequence joins TRBV19 and TRBJ2-2; 13 bases line up with TRBD2. The CDR3 totals 19 residues. V lost 6 bases to trimming and J lost 0 bases; unmatched junction nucleotides: 10. From germline, CDR1 is LNHDA and CDR2 SQIVND (reference sequence). This chain's CDR3 is CASSLTSGRRVANTGELFF. The CDR3 coding sequence is TGTGCCAGTAGCCTGACTAGCGGGAGGCGGGTAGCGAACACCGGGGAGCTGTTTTTT.

V is TRBV28 and J is TRBJ2-7; 7 nucleotides match TRBD1. Germline CDR1 reads MDHEN; CDR2 reads SYDVKM. V lost 6 bases to trimming and J lost 4 bases; unmatched junction nucleotides: 6. The CDR3 is 13 residues long. The DNA for the CDR3 is TGTGCCAGCAGGTTAGGGGGCCCGTACGAGCAGTACTTC. Residues: CASRLGGPYEQYF. The full variable domain, completed using reference TRBV28 and TRBJ2-7, is DVKVTQSSRYLVKRTGEKVFLECVQDMDHENMFWYRQDPGLGLRLIYFSYDVKMKEKGDIPEGYSVSREKKERFSLILESASTNQTSMYLCASRLGGPYEQYFGPGTRLTVT.

The chain recombines TRBV2 with TRBJ1-4, with D hard to call. V lost 3 bases, J lost 10 bases, and 6 bases lay in between. CDR1 and CDR2 from the germline V gene are SNHLY and FYNNEI. The CDR3 is 11 amino acids. The CDR3 sequence is CASSEAVKLFF. CDR3 nucleotide sequence: TGTGCCAGCAGTGAGGCTGTAAAACTGTTTTTT.

The rearrangement joins TRBV2 to TRBJ2-5; TRBD2 matches at 7 bases. The CDR3 runs 10 residues. The V and J ends lost 10 bases and 5 bases, in that order; junction bases with no gene match: 1. Germline V gives CDR1 SNHLY, CDR2 FYNNEI. CDR3: CATGGETQYF. DNA for the CDR3: TGTGCCACCGGGGGGGAGACCCAGTACTTC.